A single sample is the source of the 18 T cell receptor beta chains below, sequenced in a study of CD4 T cells in relation to SARS-CoV-2 and coronaviruses. Data came from immunoSEQ multiplex PCR; TCRdb stores just in-frame clones and leaves some out. The sample shows 40,000 or so clones, roughly 84% of them seen only once. No cognate antigen is known for these TCRs. The sample consisted of naive CD4+ T cells from PBMCs, cultured in vitro. Subset defined: naive CD4+ T cells isolated by negative enrichment. Receptors were obtained from an adult with COVID-19.

The chain's CDR3 is CASSYSFRNEQFF. CDR3 coding DNA: TGTGCCAGCAGTTACTCGTTCCGGAATGAGCAGTTCTTC. The rearrangement joins TRBV6-5 to TRBJ2-1; D uncertain. Deletions cut 0 bases from V and 7 bases from J, with 7 bases between. Germline V gene sequence: CDR1 MNHEY, CDR2 SVGAGI. CDR3 length: 13 amino acids.

The chain's CDR3 is CASSGLAGAYEQYF. The CDR3 bases are TGTGCCAGCAGTGGATTAGCGGGAGCCTACGAGCAGTACTTC. The chain combines TRBV2 with TRBJ2-7; 9 nucleotides line up with TRBD2. V trimming: 4 bases; J trimming: 2 bases; junction bases outside the gene matches: 3. CDR3 length: 14 residues. Germline CDR1 SNHLY, CDR2 FYNNEI.

V gene TRBV6-6 combines with J gene TRBJ1-2; the D is unclear. The V end lost 2 bases, the J end lost 4 bases, and 5 bases lay between the germline ends. The germline gives CDR1 MNHNY, CDR2 SVGAGI (reference sequence). This CDR3 is 12 amino acids long. The DNA of the CDR3 is TGTGCCAGCAGTTACGGCGGCTATGGCTACACCTTC. This encodes CASSYGGYGYTF.

V usage is TRBV27 and J usage is TRBJ1-6; 10 bases align to TRBD1. Germline V gene data show CDR1 as MNHEY and CDR2 as SMNVEV (reference sequence). Trimming cost V 5 bases and J 3 bases; bases outside gene matches: 7. The CDR3 length is 17 residues. CDR3 amino acids: CASSIDRGRFYNSPLHF. DNA of the CDR3: TGTGCCAGCAGTATTGACAGGGGGCGCTTCTATAATTCACCCCTCCACTTT.

The table lists this clone with a few counts. The chain combines TRBV6-5 with TRBJ1-3; 8 nucleotides agree with TRBD1. The CDR3 loop spans 16 amino acids. After removal of 0 bases from V and 2 bases from J, the junction contained 3 bases not matched to a gene. Looked up from germline, CDR1 is MNHEY and CDR2 is SVGAGI. In DNA, the CDR3 is TGTGCCAGCAGTTACTCGGGACAGGTACCTGGAAACACCATATATTTT. It is translated as CASSYSGQVPGNTIYF.

This clone appeared once. The V call is TRBV19, the J call TRBJ1-5; D is uncertain. The CDR3 has 14 residues. From germline, CDR1 is LNHDA and CDR2 SQIVND (reference sequence). V lost 2 bases and J lost 4, with 9 bases in between. CDR3 DNA sequence: TGTGCCAGTAGTATATACAGAACGAATCAGCCCCAGCATTTT. It specifies CASSIYRTNQPQHF.

The chain has TRBV7-9 and TRBJ2-7, with TRBD1 matching over 8 bases. Germline lookup yields CDR1 SEHNR and CDR2 FQNEAQ (reference sequence). This CDR3 has 19 amino acids. The V segment lost 5 bases and the J segment 4 bases; nucleotides outside the gene matches: 22. DNA of the CDR3: TGTGCCAGCAGCCTCACCGGGACAGGCTTAACCCAAAAGAGTTACGAGCAGTACTTC. Translated, it gives CASSLTGTGLTQKSYEQYF.

This clone was counted a few times. The J gene is TRBJ2-5, the V gene TRBV5-4; tentative D call: TRBD1 (6 bases). Trimming removed 1 base from V and 1 base from J, with 11 bases in between. This CDR3 region has 15 residues. CDR1 is SGHNT, CDR2 YYREEE, per germline (reference sequence). The CDR3 bases are TGTGCCAGCAGCTTGTCAGGGGATACCCAAGAGACCCAGTACTTC. Translated: CASSLSGDTQETQYF.

V is TRBV2 and J is TRBJ2-5; D remains ambiguous. With 6 bases removed from V and 5 bases from J, the gap between germline ends came to 10 bases. This CDR3 comprises 12 residues. The germline CDR1 and CDR2 sequences are SNHLY and FYNNEI. In DNA form, the CDR3 reads TGTGCCAGCAGGGAAACCGGGGAGACCCAGTACTTC. The encoded protein is CASRETGETQYF. The full variable domain, rest sourced from reference TRBV2 and TRBJ2-5, is EPEVTQTPSHQVTQMGQEVILRCVPISNHLYFYWYRQILGQKVEFLVSFYNNEISEKSEIFDDQFSVERPDGSNFTLKIRSTKLEDSAMYFCASRETGETQYFGPGTRLLVL.

The J gene is TRBJ1-5, the V gene TRBV21-1; the table's D call TRBD1 went unverified against the DNA. TRBV21-1 is a listed pseudogene. This CDR3 region has 16 residues. CDR3 sequence: CASSNTRTVPNQPQHF. The CDR3, as DNA: TGTGCCAGCAGCAACACCCGGACAGTCCCGAATCAGCCCCAGCATTTT.

The chain combines TRBV2 with TRBJ2-3; 7 bases are shared with TRBD2. The CDR3 is 16 residues long. The germline CDR1 and CDR2 sequences are SNHLY and FYNNEI. Losses at the gene ends were 0 bases for V and 6 bases for J; bases not matched to a gene: 9. The CDR3 DNA sequence: TGTGCCAGCAGTGAAGCGACCAGCGGGATAGCGGATACGCAGTATTTT. Protein: CASSEATSGIADTQYF.

This rearrangement joins TRBV19 to TRBJ2-1, with D possibly matching TRBD1 (5 bases). This CDR3 is 13 amino acids long. Between the trimmed V and J ends, which lost 2 bases and 9 bases, there was a span of 11 bases. CDR1 is LNHDA and CDR2 is SQIVND in the germline V gene (reference sequence). DNA for the CDR3: TGTGCCAGTAGTATAATGGGAACAGGTGAGCAGTTCTTC. Translation: CASSIMGTGEQFF. Full variable domain (missing parts from reference TRBV19 and TRBJ2-1): DGGITQSPKYLFRKEGQNVTLSCEQNLNHDAMYWYRQDPGQGLRLIYYSQIVNDFQKGDIAEGYSVSREKKESFPLTVTSAQKNPTAFYLCASSIMGTGEQFFGPGTRLTVL.

This chain connects TRBV30 to TRBJ2-1; the D gene could be TRBD1 or TRBD2 (5 bases each). This CDR3 comprises 15 residues. Germline assignment: CDR1 GTSNPN and CDR2 SVGIG (reference sequence). Trimming left V 5 bases short and J 10 bases short, with 24 bases between. CDR3 bases: TGTGCCTGGGGACCCGGGACGGTCATGGTAGGGGAGCAGTTCTTC. Translating it yields CAWGPGTVMVGEQFF.

This chain's CDR3 is CASSSTTSGDTGELFF. DNA of the CDR3: TGCGCCAGCAGCTCAACGACTAGCGGGGACACCGGGGAGCTGTTTTTT. The rearrangement joins TRBV5-1 to TRBJ2-2; 11 bases are a match to TRBD2. This CDR3 has 16 amino acids. Germline V gene sequence: CDR1 SGHRS, CDR2 YFSETQ. V was pared by 3 bases and J by 3 bases, with 4 bases of the junction left unmatched.

J is TRBJ1-1 and V is TRBV29-1; 12 nucleotides align to TRBD1. This CDR3 is built from 16 residues. Germline lookup yields CDR1 SQVTM and CDR2 ANQGSEA. Unmatched junction bases numbered 13, after V lost 2 bases and J lost 9 bases. The DNA for the CDR3 is TGCAGCGTTGAATTGGTGTTGGGGGGACAGGGGGCTCAAGCTTTCTTT. Translating it yields CSVELVLGGQGAQAFF.

The rearrangement joins TRBV4-2 to TRBJ2-1; D remains unclear. Germline CDR1 reads LGHNA; CDR2 reads YNFKEQ. V gave up 2 bases and J gave up 0 bases, with 8 bases separating them. This CDR3 is built from 15 residues. Here the CDR3 reads CASSQRVPSYNEQFF. The DNA of the CDR3 is TGTGCCAGCAGCCAACGGGTCCCCTCCTACAATGAGCAGTTCTTC.

V usage is TRBV7-3 and J usage is TRBJ2-1; 9 bases agree with TRBD2. Germline values: CDR1 SGHTA, CDR2 FQGTGA. V lost 1 base to trimming and J lost 9 bases; unmatched junction nucleotides: 7. CDR3 length: 15 amino acids. The CDR3 reads CASSLSLAGLAEQFF. The CDR3 nucleotides read TGTGCCAGCAGCTTAAGCCTAGCGGGACTCGCTGAGCAGTTCTTC. Based on the CDR3 plus reference TRBV7-3 and TRBJ2-1, the full variable domain is GAGVSQTPSNKVTEKGKYVELRCDPISGHTALYWYRQSLGQGPEFLIYFQGTGAADDSGLPNDRFFAVRPEGSVSTLKIQRTERGDSAVYLCASSLSLAGLAEQFFGPGTRLTVL.

The rearrangement uses TRBV5-5 and TRBJ2-5, with TRBD1 identical over 7 bases. This CDR3 has 15 residues. Germline V CDR1 and CDR2: SGHKS, YYEKEE (reference sequence). Germline trimming cut 3 bases from V and 4 bases from J; bases unmatched to any gene: 9. The CDR3 DNA follows: TGTGCCAGCAGCTCCTACGAGGCAGGGGGAGAGACCCAGTACTTC. Its protein is CASSSYEAGGETQYF. Using reference TRBV5-5 and TRBJ2-5 for the parts outside the CDR3, the full variable domain is DAGVTQSPTHLIKTRGQQVTLRCSPISGHKSVSWYQQVLGQGPQFIFQYYEKEERGRGNFPDRFSARQFPNYSSELNVNALLLGDSALYLCASSSYEAGGETQYFGPGTRLLVL.